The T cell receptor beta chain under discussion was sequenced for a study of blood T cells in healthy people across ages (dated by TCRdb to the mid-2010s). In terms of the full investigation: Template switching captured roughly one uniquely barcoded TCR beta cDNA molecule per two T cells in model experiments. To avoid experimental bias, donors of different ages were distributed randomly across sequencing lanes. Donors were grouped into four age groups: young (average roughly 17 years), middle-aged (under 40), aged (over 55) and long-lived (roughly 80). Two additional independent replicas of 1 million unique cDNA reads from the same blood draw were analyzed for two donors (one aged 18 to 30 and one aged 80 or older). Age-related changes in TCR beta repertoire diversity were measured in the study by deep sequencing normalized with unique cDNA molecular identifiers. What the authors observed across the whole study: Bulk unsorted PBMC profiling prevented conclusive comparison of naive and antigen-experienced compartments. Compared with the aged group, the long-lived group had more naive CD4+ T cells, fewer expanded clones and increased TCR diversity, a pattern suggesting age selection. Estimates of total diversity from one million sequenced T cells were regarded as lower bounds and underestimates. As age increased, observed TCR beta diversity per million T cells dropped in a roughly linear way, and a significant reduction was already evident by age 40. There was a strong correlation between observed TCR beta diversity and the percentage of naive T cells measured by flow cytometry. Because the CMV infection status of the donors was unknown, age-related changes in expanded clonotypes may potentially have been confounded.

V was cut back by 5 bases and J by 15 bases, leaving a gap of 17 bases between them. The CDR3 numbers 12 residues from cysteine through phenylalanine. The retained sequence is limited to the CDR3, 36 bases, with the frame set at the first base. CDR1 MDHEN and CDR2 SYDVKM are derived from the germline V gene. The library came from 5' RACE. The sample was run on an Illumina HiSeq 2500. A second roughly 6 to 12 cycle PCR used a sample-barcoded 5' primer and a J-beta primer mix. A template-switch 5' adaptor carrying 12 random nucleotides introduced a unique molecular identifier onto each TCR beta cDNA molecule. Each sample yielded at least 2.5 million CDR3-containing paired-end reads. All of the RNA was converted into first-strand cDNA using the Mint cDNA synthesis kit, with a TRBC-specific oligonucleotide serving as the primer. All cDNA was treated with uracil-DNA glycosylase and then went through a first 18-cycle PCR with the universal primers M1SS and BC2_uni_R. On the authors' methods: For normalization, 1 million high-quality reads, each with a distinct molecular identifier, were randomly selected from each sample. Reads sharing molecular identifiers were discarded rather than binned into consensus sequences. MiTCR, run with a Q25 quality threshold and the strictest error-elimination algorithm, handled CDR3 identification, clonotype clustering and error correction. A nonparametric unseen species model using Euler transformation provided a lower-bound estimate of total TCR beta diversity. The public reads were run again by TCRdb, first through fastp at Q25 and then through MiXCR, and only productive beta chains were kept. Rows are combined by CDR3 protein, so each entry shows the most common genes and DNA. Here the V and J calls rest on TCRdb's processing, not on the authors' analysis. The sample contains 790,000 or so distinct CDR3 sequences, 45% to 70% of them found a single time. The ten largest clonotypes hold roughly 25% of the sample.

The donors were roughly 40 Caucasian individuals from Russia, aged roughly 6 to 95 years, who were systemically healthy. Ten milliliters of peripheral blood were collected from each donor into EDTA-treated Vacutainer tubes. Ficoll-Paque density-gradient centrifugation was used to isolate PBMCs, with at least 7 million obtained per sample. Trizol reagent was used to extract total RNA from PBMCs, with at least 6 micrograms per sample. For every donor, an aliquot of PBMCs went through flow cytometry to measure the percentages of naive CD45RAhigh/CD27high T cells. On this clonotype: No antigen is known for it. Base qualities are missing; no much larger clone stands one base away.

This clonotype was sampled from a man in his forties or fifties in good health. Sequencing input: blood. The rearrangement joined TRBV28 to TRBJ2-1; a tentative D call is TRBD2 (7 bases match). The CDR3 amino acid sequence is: CASSATGTTLFF. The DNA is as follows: TGTGCCAGCAGTGCCACAGGGACTACTTTGTTCTTC.